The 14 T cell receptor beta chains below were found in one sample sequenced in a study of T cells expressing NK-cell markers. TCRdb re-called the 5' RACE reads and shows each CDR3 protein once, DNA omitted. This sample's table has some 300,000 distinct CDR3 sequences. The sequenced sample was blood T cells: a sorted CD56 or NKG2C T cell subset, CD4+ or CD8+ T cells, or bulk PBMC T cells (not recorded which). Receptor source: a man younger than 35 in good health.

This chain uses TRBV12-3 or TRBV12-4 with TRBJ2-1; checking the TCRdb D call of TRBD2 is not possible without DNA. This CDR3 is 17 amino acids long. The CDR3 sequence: CASSRRASGRGHNEQFF.

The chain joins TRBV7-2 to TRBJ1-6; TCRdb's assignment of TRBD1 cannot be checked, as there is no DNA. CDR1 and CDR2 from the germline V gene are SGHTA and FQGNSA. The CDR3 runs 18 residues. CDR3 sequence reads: CASSLAQHRGAGNSPLHF.

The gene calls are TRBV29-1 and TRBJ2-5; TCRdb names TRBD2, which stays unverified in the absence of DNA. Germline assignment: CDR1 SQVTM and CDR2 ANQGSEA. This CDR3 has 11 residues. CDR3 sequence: CSVRPGETQYF.

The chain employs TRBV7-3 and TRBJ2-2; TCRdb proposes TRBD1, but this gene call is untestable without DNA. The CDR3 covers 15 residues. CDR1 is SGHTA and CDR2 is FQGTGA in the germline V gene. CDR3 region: CASSSGTGGTGELFF.

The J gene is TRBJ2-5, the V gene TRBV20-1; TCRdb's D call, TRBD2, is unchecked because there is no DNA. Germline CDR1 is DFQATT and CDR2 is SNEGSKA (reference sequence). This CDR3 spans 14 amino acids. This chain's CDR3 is CSASSGRGQETQYF.

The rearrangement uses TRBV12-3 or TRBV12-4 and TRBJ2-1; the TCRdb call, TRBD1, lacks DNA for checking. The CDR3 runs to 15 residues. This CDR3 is CASSLRVPGVNEQFF.

The CDR3 sequence is CASSQPTSGRANEQFF. The rearrangement uses TRBV4-1 and TRBJ2-1; there is no DNA to check the TCRdb D call of TRBD2. Germline V CDR1 and CDR2: MGHRA, YSYEKL. There are 16 residues in the CDR3.

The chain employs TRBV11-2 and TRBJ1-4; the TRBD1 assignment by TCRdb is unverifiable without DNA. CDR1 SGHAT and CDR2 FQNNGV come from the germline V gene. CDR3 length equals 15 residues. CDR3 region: CASSSNPGGNEKLFF.

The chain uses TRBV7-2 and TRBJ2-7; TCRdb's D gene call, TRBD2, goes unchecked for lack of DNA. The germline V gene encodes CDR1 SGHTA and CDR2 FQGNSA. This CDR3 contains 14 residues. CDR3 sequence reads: CASSLVVQGGEQYF.

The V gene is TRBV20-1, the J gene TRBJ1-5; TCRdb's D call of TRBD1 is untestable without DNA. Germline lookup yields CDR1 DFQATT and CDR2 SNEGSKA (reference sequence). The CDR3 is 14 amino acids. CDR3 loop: CSARKGGADQPQHF.

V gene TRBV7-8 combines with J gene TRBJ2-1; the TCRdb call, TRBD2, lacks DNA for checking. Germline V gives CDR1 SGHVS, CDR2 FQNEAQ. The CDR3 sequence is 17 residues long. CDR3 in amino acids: CASSYPREREGGNEQFF.

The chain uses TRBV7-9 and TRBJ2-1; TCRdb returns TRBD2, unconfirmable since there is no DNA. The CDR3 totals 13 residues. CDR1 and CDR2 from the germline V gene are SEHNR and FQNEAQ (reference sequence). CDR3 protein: CASSFNSGRAWFF. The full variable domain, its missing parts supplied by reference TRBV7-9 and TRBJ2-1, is DTGVSQNPRHKITKRGQNVTFRCDPISEHNRLYWYRQTLGQGPEFLTYFQNEAQLEKSRLLSDRFSAERPKGSFSTLEIQRTEQGDSAMYLCASSFNSGRAWFFGPGTRLTVL.

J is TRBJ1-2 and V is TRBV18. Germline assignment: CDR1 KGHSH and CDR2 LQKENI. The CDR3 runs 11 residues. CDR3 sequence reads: CASSPDTGYTF. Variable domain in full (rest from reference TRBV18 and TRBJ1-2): NAGVMQNPRHLVRRRGQEARLRCSPMKGHSHVYWYRQLPEEGLKFMVYLQKENIIDESGMPKERFSAEFPKEGPSILRIQQVVRGDSAAYFCASSPDTGYTFGSGTRLTVV.

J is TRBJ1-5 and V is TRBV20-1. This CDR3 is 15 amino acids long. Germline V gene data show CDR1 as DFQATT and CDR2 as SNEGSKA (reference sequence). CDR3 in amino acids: CSARDPGTEIQPQHF.